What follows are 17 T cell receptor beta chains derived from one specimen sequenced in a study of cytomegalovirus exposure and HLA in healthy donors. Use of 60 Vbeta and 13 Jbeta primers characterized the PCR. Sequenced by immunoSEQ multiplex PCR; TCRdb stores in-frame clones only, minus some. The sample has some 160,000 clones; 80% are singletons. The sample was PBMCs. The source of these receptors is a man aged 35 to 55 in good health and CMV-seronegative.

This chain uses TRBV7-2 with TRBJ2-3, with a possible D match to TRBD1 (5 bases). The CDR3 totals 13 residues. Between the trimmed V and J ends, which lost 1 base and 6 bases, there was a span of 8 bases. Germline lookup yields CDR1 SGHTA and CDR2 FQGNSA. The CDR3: CASSLEGWDTQYF. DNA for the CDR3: TGTGCCAGCAGCTTAGAGGGGTGGGATACGCAGTATTTT.

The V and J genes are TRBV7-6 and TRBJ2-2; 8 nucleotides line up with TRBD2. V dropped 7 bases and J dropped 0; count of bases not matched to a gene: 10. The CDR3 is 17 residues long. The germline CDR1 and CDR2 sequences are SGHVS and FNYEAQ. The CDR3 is CASIRTGGSANTGELFF. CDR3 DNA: TGTGCCAGCATTCGTACGGGAGGGTCCGCGAACACCGGGGAGCTGTTTTTT.

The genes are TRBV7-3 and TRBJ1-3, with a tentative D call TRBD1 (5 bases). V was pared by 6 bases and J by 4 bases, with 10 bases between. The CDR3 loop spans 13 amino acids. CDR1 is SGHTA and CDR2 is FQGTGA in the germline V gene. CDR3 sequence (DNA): TGTGCCAGCAGACAGGACGGGGGAAACACCATATATTTT. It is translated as CASRQDGGNTIYF.

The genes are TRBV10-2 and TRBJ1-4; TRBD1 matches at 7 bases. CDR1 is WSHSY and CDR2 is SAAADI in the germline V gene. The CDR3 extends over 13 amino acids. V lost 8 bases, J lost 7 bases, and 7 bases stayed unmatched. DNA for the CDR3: TGCGCCAGCTTTGACAGGGCCGCTGAAAAACTGTTTTTT. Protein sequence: CASFDRAAEKLFF.

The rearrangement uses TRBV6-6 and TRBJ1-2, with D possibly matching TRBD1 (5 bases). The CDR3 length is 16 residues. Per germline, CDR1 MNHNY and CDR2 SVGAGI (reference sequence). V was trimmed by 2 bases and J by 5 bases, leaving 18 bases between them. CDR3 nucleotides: TGTGCCAGCAGTTACGTCGGGGCCACGGAGGGGTATGGCTACACCTTC. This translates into CASSYVGATEGYGYTF.

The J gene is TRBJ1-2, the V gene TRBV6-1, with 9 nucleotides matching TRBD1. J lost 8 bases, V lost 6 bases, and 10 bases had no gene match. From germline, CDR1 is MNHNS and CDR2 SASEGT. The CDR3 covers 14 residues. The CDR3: CASRGDRAGGGYTF. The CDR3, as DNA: TGTGCCAGCAGGGGGGACAGGGCCGGCGGCGGCTACACCTTC.

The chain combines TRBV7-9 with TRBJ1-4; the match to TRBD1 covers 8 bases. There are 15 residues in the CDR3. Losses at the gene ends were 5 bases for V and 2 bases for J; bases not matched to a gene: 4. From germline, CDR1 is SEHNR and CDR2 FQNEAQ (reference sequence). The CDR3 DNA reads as TGTGCCAGCAGCACCCGGACAGGGACTAATGAAAAACTGTTTTTT. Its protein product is CASSTRTGTNEKLFF.

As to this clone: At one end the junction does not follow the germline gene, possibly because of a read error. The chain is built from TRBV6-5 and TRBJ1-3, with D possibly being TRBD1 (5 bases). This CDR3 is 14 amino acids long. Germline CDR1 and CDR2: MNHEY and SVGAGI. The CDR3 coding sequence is TGTGCCAGCGGTCGACAGACCTCTGGAAACGCCATATATTTT. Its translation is CASGRQTSGNAIYF.

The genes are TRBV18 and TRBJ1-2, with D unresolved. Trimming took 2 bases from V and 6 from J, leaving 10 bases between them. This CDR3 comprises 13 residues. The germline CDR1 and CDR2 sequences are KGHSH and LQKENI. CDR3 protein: CASSPMEGDGYTF. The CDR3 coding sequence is TGTGCCAGCTCACCAATGGAGGGTGATGGCTACACCTTC.

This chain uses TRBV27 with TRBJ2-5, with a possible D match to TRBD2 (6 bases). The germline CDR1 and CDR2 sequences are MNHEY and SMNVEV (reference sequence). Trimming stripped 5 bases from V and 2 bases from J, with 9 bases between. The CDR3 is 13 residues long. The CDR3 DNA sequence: TGTGCCAGCAGTAGGACTAATCAAGAGACCCAGTACTTC. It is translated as CASSRTNQETQYF.

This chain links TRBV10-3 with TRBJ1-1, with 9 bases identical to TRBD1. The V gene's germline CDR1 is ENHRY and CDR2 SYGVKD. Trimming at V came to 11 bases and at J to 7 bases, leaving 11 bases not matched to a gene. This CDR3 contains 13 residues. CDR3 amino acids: CAALGTGYDEAFF. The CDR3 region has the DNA TGTGCCGCACTCGGGACAGGGTATGATGAAGCTTTCTTT.

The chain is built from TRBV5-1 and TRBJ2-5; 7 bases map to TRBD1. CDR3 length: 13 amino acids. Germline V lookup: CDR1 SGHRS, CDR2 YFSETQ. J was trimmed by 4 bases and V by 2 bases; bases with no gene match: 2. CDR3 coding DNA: TGCGCCAGCAGCTTAAGACAGGGAGAGACCCAGTACTTC. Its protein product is CASSLRQGETQYF.

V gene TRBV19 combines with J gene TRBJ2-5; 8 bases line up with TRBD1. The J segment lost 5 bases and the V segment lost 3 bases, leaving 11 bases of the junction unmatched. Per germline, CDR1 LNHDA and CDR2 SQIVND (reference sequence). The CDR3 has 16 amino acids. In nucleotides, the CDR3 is TGTGCCAGTAGTATCAGACAGGGGCGGCCCATGGAGACCCAGTACTTC. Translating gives CASSIRQGRPMETQYF. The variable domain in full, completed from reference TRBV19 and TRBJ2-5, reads DGGITQSPKYLFRKEGQNVTLSCEQNLNHDAMYWYRQDPGQGLRLIYYSQIVNDFQKGDIAEGYSVSREKKESFPLTVTSAQKNPTAFYLCASSIRQGRPMETQYFGPGTRLLVL.

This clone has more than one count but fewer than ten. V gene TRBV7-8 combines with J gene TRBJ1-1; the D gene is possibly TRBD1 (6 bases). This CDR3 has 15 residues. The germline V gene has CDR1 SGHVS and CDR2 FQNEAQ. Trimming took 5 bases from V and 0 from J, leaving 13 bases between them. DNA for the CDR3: TGTGCCAGCAGCACAGAGACAGGCATGAACACTGAAGCTTTCTTT. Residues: CASSTETGMNTEAFF.

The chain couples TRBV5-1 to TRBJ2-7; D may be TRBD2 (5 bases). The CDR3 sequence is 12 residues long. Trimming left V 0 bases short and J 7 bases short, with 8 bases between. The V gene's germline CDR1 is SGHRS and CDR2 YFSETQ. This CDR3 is CASSLASGEQYF. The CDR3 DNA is TGCGCCAGCAGCTTGGCATCGGGGGAGCAGTACTTC.

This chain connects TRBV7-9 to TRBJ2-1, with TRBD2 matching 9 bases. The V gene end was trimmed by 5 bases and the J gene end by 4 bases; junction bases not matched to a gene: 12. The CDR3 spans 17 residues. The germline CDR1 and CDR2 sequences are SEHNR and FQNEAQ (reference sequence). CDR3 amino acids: CASSPPRREGWYNEQFF. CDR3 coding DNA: TGTGCCAGCAGCCCCCCGCGGCGGGAGGGGTGGTACAATGAGCAGTTCTTC.

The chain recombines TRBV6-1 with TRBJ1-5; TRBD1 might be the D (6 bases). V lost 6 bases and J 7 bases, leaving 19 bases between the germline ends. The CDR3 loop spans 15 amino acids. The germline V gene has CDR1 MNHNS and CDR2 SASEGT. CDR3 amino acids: CASRTESLQGQPQHF. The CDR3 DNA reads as TGTGCCAGCAGAACCGAGAGCTTACAGGGACAGCCCCAGCATTTT.